Presented here are 25 T cell receptor beta chains from one specimen sequenced in a study of monozygotic twins with inflammatory bowel disease (dated by TCRdb to the late 2010s). Receptor amplification or capture employed 5' RACE. Sequencing took place on an Illumina HiSeq 2500. TCRdb reprocessed the reads, reporting each CDR3 protein sequence once and no DNA. The table for this sample shows about 160,000 distinct CDR3 sequences. Clones ranked in the top ten supply approximately 2.4% of the sample. The sample taken for sequencing was blood. All receptors derive from a human donor with ulcerative colitis or Crohn's disease, or a healthy co-twin of an affected twin (not recorded which).

This chain uses TRBV20-1 with TRBJ2-5; checking the TCRdb D call of TRBD2 is not possible without DNA. Germline V gene data show CDR1 as DFQATT and CDR2 as SNEGSKA (reference sequence). The CDR3 length is 16 residues. The CDR3: CSASGTSGSTGETQYF.

This rearrangement joins TRBV2 to TRBJ2-3; TCRdb's D call of TRBD1 is untestable without DNA. The CDR3 spans 15 residues. Germline CDR1 is SNHLY and CDR2 is FYNNEI. CDR3 protein: CASSDLDSGADTQYF.

J is TRBJ2-7 and V is TRBV24-1. This CDR3 has 15 residues. Germline loops: CDR1 KGHDR, CDR2 SFDVKD. The CDR3: CATSDGPTLTYEQYF.

This sequence joins TRBV6-2 or TRBV6-3 and TRBJ1-5. Germline loops: CDR1 MNHEY, CDR2 SVGEGT. The CDR3 has 16 amino acids. The CDR3 reads CASSYSAGDSNQPQHF.

The rearrangement uses TRBV14 and TRBJ2-2; no DNA is available, so the TRBD1 call from TCRdb remains unchecked. From germline, CDR1 is SGHDN and CDR2 FVKESK. The CDR3 spans 14 residues. CDR3 residues: CASTPGGFTGELFF.

The V call is TRBV7-2, the J call TRBJ1-5; TCRdb's D gene call, TRBD1, goes unchecked for lack of DNA. Germline values: CDR1 SGHTA, CDR2 FQGNSA. The CDR3 has 13 residues. This chain's CDR3 is CASSFFRDQPQHF.

This chain uses TRBV7-2 with TRBJ1-1; no DNA is available, so the TRBD1 call from TCRdb remains unchecked. CDR1 is SGHTA and CDR2 is FQGNSA in the germline V gene. The CDR3 runs to 12 residues. The CDR3 protein is CASSQPGGEAFF.

The rearrangement joins TRBV19 to TRBJ2-7; TCRdb's D gene call, TRBD2, goes unchecked for lack of DNA. CDR1 is LNHDA and CDR2 is SQIVND in the germline V gene (reference sequence). There are 15 residues in the CDR3. CDR3 region: CASSSGPGAPREQYF.

The J gene is TRBJ2-3, the V gene TRBV2; TCRdb indicates TRBD1, and absent DNA this call remains unverified. The length of the CDR3 is 16 residues. Per germline, CDR1 SNHLY and CDR2 FYNNEI. This chain's CDR3 is CASSDPRQGVTDTQYF. The variable domain in full, completed from reference TRBV2 and TRBJ2-3, reads EPEVTQTPSHQVTQMGQEVILRCVPISNHLYFYWYRQILGQKVEFLVSFYNNEISEKSEIFDDQFSVERPDGSNFTLKIRSTKLEDSAMYFCASSDPRQGVTDTQYFGPGTRLTVL.

The chain uses TRBV7-2 and TRBJ1-5. Germline loops: CDR1 SGHTA, CDR2 FQGNSA. This CDR3 contains 14 residues. The CDR3 loop is CASSLSRTAQPQHF.

V and J are TRBV6-2 or TRBV6-3 and TRBJ2-7; TCRdb picks TRBD1, but there is no DNA to check that call. Germline V CDR1 and CDR2: MNHEY, SVGEGT. CDR3 size: 14 residues. The CDR3 spells CASSRDSRYYEQYF.

This sequence joins TRBV3-1 and TRBJ1-1; TCRdb selects TRBD1, and the lack of DNA leaves this call unchecked. From germline, CDR1 is LGHDT and CDR2 YNNKEL (reference sequence). The CDR3 sequence is 15 residues long. CDR3 protein: CASSRLQGGHTEAFF.

J is TRBJ2-1 and V is TRBV5-1; the D call of TRBD2 rests on TCRdb alone, since no DNA is present to check it. Per germline, CDR1 SGHRS and CDR2 YFSETQ. The CDR3 consists of 15 residues. The CDR3 spells CASSLTSGIGDEQFF.

The V call is TRBV7-9, the J call TRBJ2-1; TCRdb designates TRBD1, a call that cannot be tested without DNA. Germline V gene data show CDR1 as SEHNR and CDR2 as FQNEAQ (reference sequence). The CDR3 consists of 14 residues. CDR3 loop: CASSLGGGDNEQFF.

This CDR3 is CSSSPLQGYTEQFF. The V gene is TRBV18, the J gene TRBJ2-1; TCRdb gives TRBD1 as the D gene, but with no DNA this cannot be confirmed. Germline CDR1 and CDR2: KGHSH and LQKENI. The CDR3 is 14 amino acids.

V and J are TRBV5-1 and TRBJ2-1; TCRdb picks TRBD1, but there is no DNA to check that call. The CDR3 totals 14 residues. The germline V gene encodes CDR1 SGHRS and CDR2 YFSETQ. This CDR3 reads CASSLQGPDNEQFF.

The V call is TRBV5-1, the J call TRBJ2-1; TCRdb returns TRBD2, unconfirmable since there is no DNA. Per the germline V gene, CDR1 is SGHRS and CDR2 is YFSETQ. CDR3 length: 15 amino acids. CDR3 loop: CASSPLAGGMNEQFF.

The genes are TRBV24-1 and TRBJ2-1; the TRBD2 assignment by TCRdb is unverifiable without DNA. In germline, CDR1 is KGHDR, CDR2 SFDVKD. This CDR3 has 16 residues. The CDR3 loop reads CATSDRTSGDYNEQFF.

The V call is TRBV11-3, the J call TRBJ1-1; TCRdb indicates TRBD1, and absent DNA this call remains unverified. Germline loops: CDR1 SGHNT, CDR2 YENEEA. This CDR3 spans 16 amino acids. CDR3 loop: CASSLRGGRDDTEAFF.

The chain has TRBV11-2 and TRBJ2-2. CDR3 length: 11 residues. CDR1 SGHAT and CDR2 FQNNGV come from the germline V gene. CDR3 sequence reads: CASSPVGELFF.

The chain couples TRBV7-9 to TRBJ2-7; TCRdb picks TRBD2, but there is no DNA to check that call. The CDR3 covers 14 residues. Germline-derived CDR1 and CDR2 are SEHNR and FQNEAQ (reference sequence). The CDR3 loop is CASSTIGGPYEQYF.

The rearrangement uses TRBV11-1 and TRBJ2-3. The CDR3 contains 12 residues. In germline, CDR1 is SGHAT, CDR2 FQDESV (reference sequence). The CDR3 spells CASSRNTDTQYF.

The chain joins TRBV5-6 to TRBJ2-7; TCRdb gives TRBD2 as the D gene, but with no DNA this cannot be confirmed. The length of the CDR3 is 14 residues. From germline, CDR1 is SGHDT and CDR2 YYEEEE. This CDR3 is CASSLATGNSEQYF.

CDR3 loop: CASSQIGEKLFF. The chain combines TRBV4-3 with TRBJ1-4. Germline loops: CDR1 LGHNA, CDR2 YSLEER. The CDR3 extends over 12 amino acids.

The chain links TRBV12-3 or TRBV12-4 to TRBJ2-3; TCRdb designates TRBD1, a call that cannot be tested without DNA. The CDR3 runs 17 residues. The CDR3 sequence is CASSPPGTGGNRDTQYF.